These 14 T cell receptor beta chains were all obtained from the same sample, sequenced in a study of tumor and adjacent non-tumor tissue in lung cancer. No cell sorting was done before RNA was extracted from the tissue. The library came from three nested PCR rounds adapted from ARM-PCR protocols. Each CDR3 protein is one row after TCRdb ran MiXCR on the multiplex PCR reads. The sample shows roughly 65,000 distinct CDR3 sequences, just under 60% of them seen only once. Sequences were obtained from lung tumor tissue. All receptors come from a man over 45 with non-small cell lung cancer.

The rearrangement joins TRBV7-8 to TRBJ2-7; 8 nucleotides agree with TRBD2. There are 15 residues in the CDR3. V lost 9 bases to trimming and J lost 3 bases; unmatched junction nucleotides: 13. Germline CDR1 and CDR2: SGHVS and FQNEAQ. The CDR3 DNA reads as TGTGCCAGTAACTATGTAGCGGGGCCACTCTACGAGCAGTACTTC. It encodes CASNYVAGPLYEQYF.

A word on this clonotype: A clone one base away is much larger, so this may be a read error. The chain employs TRBV12-3 or TRBV12-4 and TRBJ2-5, with D uncertain. Trimming left V 6 bases short and J 5 bases short, with 13 bases between. This CDR3 is built from 13 residues. In nucleotides, the CDR3 is TGTGCCAGCAGAGGGTGGGTCGGGGAGACCCAGTACTTC. This codes for CASRGWVGETQYF.

This clonotype has at least ten counts. The chain joins TRBV4-1 to TRBJ2-1; D gene unclear. The CDR3 runs to 16 residues. Germline CDR1 MGHRA, CDR2 YSYEKL. Trimming pared 0 bases from V and 7 bases from J, leaving 16 bases between. The CDR3 nucleotides read TGCGCCAGCAGCCAAGAATATGGTCCTCCAAGGAATGAGCAGTTCTTC. Amino acids: CASSQEYGPPRNEQFF.

Regarding this clonotype: One junction end does not reproduce the germline sequence, and a read error may be involved. The chain recombines TRBV12-5 with TRBJ2-5, with 9 bases that match TRBD2. The CDR3 spans 15 residues. Germline loops: CDR1 LGHNT, CDR2 FRNRAP. The CDR3 region has the DNA TGTGCTGGTGCGGCTAGCGGGAATTTCTGGGAGACCCAGTATTTC. Its protein is CAGAASGNFWETQYF.

The V gene is TRBV4-1, the J gene TRBJ1-1; D perhaps matches TRBD1 (5 bases). The CDR3 loop spans 15 amino acids. Germline CDR1 and CDR2: MGHRA and YSYEKL. The V end was cut by 3 bases, the J end by 3 bases, with 14 bases between. CDR3 amino acids: CASSHKDTWDTEAFF. The DNA for the CDR3 is TGCGCCAGCAGCCATAAGGACACTTGGGACACTGAAGCTTTCTTT.

In regard to this clonotype: A read error may explain this, as a much larger clone is one base away. The rearrangement uses TRBV6-5 and TRBJ2-5; weak D call: TRBD1 (5 bases). Per the germline V gene, CDR1 is MNHEY and CDR2 is SVGAGI. The CDR3 length is 14 residues. Trimming removed 5 bases from V and 1 base from J, with 11 bases in between. The CDR3 DNA reads as TGTGCCAGCAGTAGTCAGGGAACCCAAGAGACCCAGTACTTC. Translated, it gives CASSSQGTQETQYF.

The rearrangement joins TRBV28 to TRBJ1-1, with a tentative D call TRBD1 (5 bases). This CDR3 region has 15 residues. Germline loops: CDR1 MDHEN, CDR2 SYDVKM. V dropped 6 bases and J dropped 1 base, with 15 bases sitting between them. CDR3 region: CASRTPRESNTEAFF. The CDR3 nucleotides read TGTGCCAGCAGGACCCCCAGGGAATCGAACACTGAAGCTTTCTTT.

V gene TRBV11-2 combines with J gene TRBJ2-4; no clear D gene. The CDR3 is made up of 14 amino acids. In germline, CDR1 is SGHAT, CDR2 FQNNGV. This chain's CDR3 is CDCSSILGKNIQYF. The CDR3 nucleotides are TGTGACTGCAGCTCGATCCTAGGCAAAAACATTCAGTACTTC. The whole variable domain, filled in from reference TRBV11-2 and TRBJ2-4, reads EAGVAQSPRYKIIEKRQSVAFWCNPISGHATLYWYQQILGQGPKLLIQFQNNGVVDDSQLPKDRFSAERLKGVDSTLKIQPAKLEDSAVYLCDCSSILGKNIQYFGAGTRLSVL.

As regards this clonotype: An end of the junction differs from the germline gene, which may be a read error. The CDR3 protein is CACSFRAGRSSASNEKLFF. CDR3 DNA: TGTGCCTGCAGTTTCCGGGCAGGACGATCTTCTGCAAGTAATGAAAAACTGTTTTTT. This rearrangement joins TRBV28 to TRBJ1-4; D ambiguous. This CDR3 has 19 residues. Germline V gene sequence: CDR1 MDHEN, CDR2 SYDVKM.

The chain combines TRBV2 with TRBJ1-5; D remains unclear. The germline CDR1 and CDR2 sequences are SNHLY and FYNNEI. V gave up 6 bases and J gave up 5 bases, with 14 bases separating them. The CDR3 length is 14 residues. In nucleotides, the CDR3 is TGTGCCAGCAGCAAAGGTTTGAGGGATCAGCCCCAGCATTTT. This sequence encodes CASSKGLRDQPQHF.

As for this clonotype: One end of the junction fails to match germline, which may point to a read error. The chain is built from TRBV10-2 and TRBJ1-5, with D hard to call. CDR3 length: 15 amino acids. Germline-derived CDR1 and CDR2 are WSHSY and SAAADI. This CDR3 is CASSESTLNSQPQHF. The CDR3 region has the DNA TGCGCCAGTAGTGAGTCGACTCTTAACAGTCAGCCCCAGCATTTT.

As for this clonotype: At one boundary the junction diverges from the germline segment, which might be a read error. The chain is built from TRBV12-3 or TRBV12-4 and TRBJ2-5; 10 bases align to TRBD1. The CDR3 is 15 amino acids. This CDR3 is CASSPGTGELETQYF. The CDR3 coding sequence is TGTGCCAGCAGTCCCGGGACAGGGGAGTTGGAGACCCAGTACTTT.

Comments on this clonotype: Its ends do not fully match the called genes, so a read error is possible. The chain recombines TRBV6-6 with TRBJ2-1; 7 positions match TRBD1. The CDR3 is made up of 14 amino acids. Per germline, CDR1 MNHNY and CDR2 SVGAGI (reference sequence). CDR3 in amino acids: CASSYDGQEASQSF. CDR3 nucleotides: TGTGCTAGCAGTTACGACGGACAGGAGGCCTCCCAGTCCTTC.

In its sample, this clonotype was seen many times. The chain employs TRBV6-7 and TRBJ2-3, with TRBD2 matching over 12 bases. TRBV6-7 is an ORF; its function is uncertain. This CDR3 contains 19 residues. Trimming cost V 5 bases and J 6 bases; bases outside gene matches: 18. CDR3 amino acids: CASSPRPTSGRSIRDTQYF. CDR3 nucleotides: TGTGCCAGCAGTCCCCGGCCTACTAGCGGGAGGAGTATTCGGGATACGCAGTATTTT.